The rows below give T cell receptor beta chains drawn from one sample of a study of blood T cell repertoires in COVID-19. Repertoires were generated with immunoSEQ multiplex PCR, while TCRdb's copy carries only in-frame clones and drops some. The sample comprises approximately 300,000 clones, more than 75% of which are singletons, and 5.3% rests with the top ten. Sequences were obtained from PBMCs or T cells enriched from blood (not recorded which). The receptors originated from a woman aged 25 to 39 who had recovered from COVID-19. CDR3s include the opening cysteine and the closing phenylalanine or tryptophan. The D gene is left open where the match is weak. Clone size is stated in some rows and not others, as once, few, many or a class when expanded.

j_call: TRBJ1-1; v_call: TRBV5-1; clone_size: NA; d_call: NA; cdr3_aa: CASSLPLGGADTEAFF; cdr3_nt: TGCGCCAGCAGCCTTCCCCTAGGGGGGGCGGACACTGAAGCTTTCTTT
j_call: TRBJ2-5; v_call: TRBV18; clone_size: NA; d_call: TRBD1; cdr3_aa: CASSPPGTGKETQYF; cdr3_nt: TGTGCCAGCTCACCCCCCGGGACAGGGAAAGAGACCCAGTACTTC
j_call: TRBJ1-3; v_call: TRBV18; clone_size: NA; d_call: NA; cdr3_aa: CASSPPTSSGNTIYF; cdr3_nt: TGTGCCAGCTCACCACCTACGAGCTCTGGAAACACCATATATTTT
j_call: TRBJ1-5; v_call: TRBV28; clone_size: NA; d_call: TRBD1; cdr3_aa: CASSTDRLAEYQPQHF; cdr3_nt: TGTGCCAGCAGTACGGACAGGCTCGCCGAGTACCAGCCCCAGCATTTT
j_call: TRBJ1-5; v_call: TRBV21-1; clone_size: NA; d_call: NA; cdr3_aa: CASILKVQAVSPVHSNQPQHF; cdr3_nt: TGTGCCAGCATCCTAAAGGTCCAGGCCGTATCTCCGGTTCATAGCAATCAGCCCCAGCATTTT
j_call: TRBJ1-3; v_call: TRBV7-2; clone_size: NA; d_call: NA; cdr3_aa: CASSLVARRSGNTIYF; cdr3_nt: TGTGCCAGCAGCTTAGTTGCCAGGCGCTCTGGAAACACCATATATTTT
j_call: TRBJ1-2; v_call: TRBV6-5; clone_size: NA; d_call: TRBD1; cdr3_aa: CASSYSGTGGNYGYTF; cdr3_nt: TGTGCCAGCAGTTACTCTGGGACAGGGGGTAACTATGGCTACACCTTC
j_call: TRBJ2-7; v_call: TRBV6-1; clone_size: NA; d_call: NA; cdr3_aa: CAVSEALLRGYEQYF; cdr3_nt: TGTGCCGTCTCCGAGGCGTTACTGAGAGGATACGAGCAGTACTTC
j_call: TRBJ2-7; v_call: TRBV27; clone_size: once; d_call: TRBD1; cdr3_aa: CASSFSWDRGYSEQYF; cdr3_nt: TGTGCCAGCAGTTTTTCCTGGGACAGGGGGTACTCCGAGCAGTACTTC
j_call: TRBJ1-3; v_call: TRBV3-1/TRBV3-2; clone_size: NA; d_call: NA; cdr3_aa: CASSLGRLGTGNTIYF; cdr3_nt: TGTGCCAGCAGCCTAGGAAGGCTGGGCACTGGAAACACCATATATTTT
j_call: TRBJ1-2; v_call: TRBV5-1; clone_size: NA; d_call: TRBD1; cdr3_aa: CASSLGTGNYGYTF; cdr3_nt: TGCGCCAGCAGCCTGGGGACAGGGAACTATGGCTACACCTTC
j_call: TRBJ2-7; v_call: TRBV2; clone_size: NA; d_call: TRBD2; cdr3_aa: CASSEAAGGAFGEQYF; cdr3_nt: TGTGCCAGCAGTGAAGCTGCCGGGGGGGCTTTTGGCGAGCAGTACTTC
j_call: TRBJ1-2; v_call: TRBV15; clone_size: NA; d_call: NA; cdr3_aa: CATSRLGGIGVHGYTF; cdr3_nt: TGTGCCACCAGCAGACTCGGCGGGATTGGTGTCCACGGCTACACCTTC
j_call: TRBJ1-4; v_call: TRBV9; clone_size: NA; d_call: TRBD1; cdr3_aa: CASSSDRGGEKLFF; cdr3_nt: TGTGCCAGCAGCTCGGACAGGGGTGGAGAAAAACTGTTTTTT
j_call: TRBJ1-2; v_call: TRBV12-3/TRBV12-4; clone_size: NA; d_call: NA; cdr3_aa: CASSFGGGYTF; cdr3_nt: TGTGCCAGCAGTTTCGGGGGAGGCTACACCTTC
j_call: TRBJ2-3; v_call: TRBV30; clone_size: NA; d_call: TRBD2; cdr3_aa: CAWRETSAGSGTTDTQYF; cdr3_nt: TGTGCCTGGAGGGAGACGTCAGCGGGGAGCGGAACCACAGATACGCAGTATTTT
j_call: TRBJ2-5; v_call: TRBV5-1; clone_size: NA; d_call: NA; cdr3_aa: CASSPTPSRTQYF; cdr3_nt: TGCGCCAGCAGCCCTACCCCCTCACGGACCCAGTACTTC
j_call: TRBJ2-3; v_call: TRBV4-3; clone_size: NA; d_call: TRBD2; cdr3_aa: CASSQHSGGFSTDTQYF; cdr3_nt: TGCGCCAGCAGCCAACATAGCGGGGGGTTTAGCACAGATACGCAGTATTTT
j_call: TRBJ1-1; v_call: TRBV4-3; clone_size: NA; d_call: NA; cdr3_aa: CASSQAPATGSEAFF; cdr3_nt: TGCGCCAGCAGCCAAGCCCCGGCAACGGGATCTGAAGCTTTCTTT
j_call: TRBJ1-4; v_call: TRBV28; clone_size: NA; d_call: TRBD1; cdr3_aa: CASSFRRGQGDEKLFF; cdr3_nt: TGTGCCAGCAGTTTTCGGCGGGGACAGGGGGATGAAAAACTGTTTTTT